Presented here are 15 T cell receptor beta chains from one specimen sequenced in a study of post-analysis software for immune sequencing data. No antigen has been assigned to these receptors. TCR beta libraries were prepared from cDNA with unique molecular identifiers. TCRdb re-derived calls from the PCR reads in MiXCR, one entry per CDR3 protein. The data hold around 400,000 distinct CDR3 sequences, with about 40% observed a single time. Study-level results: Five TRBV segments were more frequent in patients than controls; TRBV5-6, TRBV5-1 and TRBV20-1 belonged to this group.

Sequencing was performed on blood. The receptors shown here come from a girl aged 2-10 years with multiple sclerosis.

There are a few counts of this clonotype. CDR3 in amino acids: CASSTTGTGRYEQYF. For the CDR3, the DNA is TGTGCCAGCAGCACGACCGGGACAGGACGGTACGAGCAGTACTTC. The chain carries TRBV7-9 and TRBJ2-7; 8 bases map to TRBD1. The CDR3 has 15 amino acids. Trimming cost V 5 bases and J 4 bases; bases outside gene matches: 10. CDR1 is SEHNR and CDR2 is FQNEAQ in the germline V gene (reference sequence).

This clonotype was counted only a few times. The CDR3 DNA follows: TGTGCCAGCGTCAACGGAAGACGGTACGAGCAGTACTTC. It encodes CASVNGRRYEQYF. J is TRBJ2-7 and V is TRBV27; the D is unclear. The CDR3 spans 13 residues. Trimming cost V 8 bases and J 4 bases, with 15 bases left between them. Germline-derived CDR1 and CDR2 are MNHEY and SMNVEV (reference sequence).

The chain carries TRBV7-2 and TRBJ2-3; 8 positions match TRBD2. Trimming cost V 5 bases and J 2 bases; bases outside gene matches: 12. The length of the CDR3 is 17 residues. Germline V gene lookup returns CDR1 SGHTA and CDR2 FQGNSA. As DNA, the CDR3 is TGTGCCAGCAGCCCCGGGGGGGGCGGGTTAAACACAGATACGCAGTATTTT. Its translation is CASSPGGGGLNTDTQYF.

V is TRBV7-9 and J is TRBJ2-7; TRBD2 matches 15 bases. The CDR3 is made up of 16 amino acids. Trimming cost V 4 bases and J 3 bases; bases outside gene matches: 4. The germline gives CDR1 SEHNR, CDR2 FQNEAQ (reference sequence). This chain's CDR3 is CASSSGLAGGLYEQYF. The CDR3 DNA reads as TGTGCCAGCAGCTCAGGACTAGCGGGAGGGCTCTACGAGCAGTACTTC.

This clonotype has more than one count but fewer than ten. The J gene is TRBJ2-5, the V gene TRBV28, with a weak D call TRBD2 (6 bases). The germline V and J ends were trimmed by 3 bases and 3 bases, with 8 bases remaining between them. The length of the CDR3 is 13 residues. Germline assignment: CDR1 MDHEN and CDR2 SYDVKM. The CDR3 bases are TGTGCCAGCAGTTTTTGGGGGGAAGAGACCCAGTACTTC. It yields the protein CASSFWGEETQYF.

V and J are TRBV5-1 and TRBJ1-2; 7 bases align to TRBD1. The CDR3 has 15 amino acids. V lost 3 bases and J lost 3; bases outside the gene matches: 8. CDR1 is SGHRS and CDR2 is YFSETQ in the germline V gene. The CDR3 nucleotides are TGCGCCAGCAGCTCCCACCCTACAGGGGACTATGGCTACACCTTC. Translation: CASSSHPTGDYGYTF.

Concerning this clonotype itself: The conserved final phenylalanine or tryptophan is absent from the CDR3, which likely points to a read error. The limits of the CDR3 on the DNA are not certain, so only TCRdb's listed CDR3 is given. The V call is TRBV5-1, the J call TRBJ2-5; the table names TRBD2, a call not compared with the DNA. Germline values: CDR1 SGHRS, CDR2 YFSETQ. The length of the CDR3 is 8 amino acids, counting both ends. CDR3 residues: CASSPRTS.

The chain joins TRBV7-8 to TRBJ1-5; no clear D. The V gene's germline CDR1 is SGHVS and CDR2 FQNEAQ. V lost 2 bases, J lost 6 bases, and 8 bases lay in between. The CDR3 contains 13 residues. As DNA, the CDR3 is TGTGCCAGCAGCTTATTGGTGTCTCAGCCCCAGCATTTT. Translation: CASSLLVSQPQHF.

This rearrangement joins TRBV7-9 to TRBJ1-2; D might be TRBD1 (5 bases). The ends were cut back, 5 bases at V and 7 bases at J, with 17 bases in the middle. Germline CDR1 SEHNR, CDR2 FQNEAQ (reference sequence). There are 14 residues in the CDR3. CDR3 loop: CASSPDVVGAGYTF. The CDR3 nucleotides are TGTGCCAGCAGCCCAGACGTCGTAGGGGCTGGCTACACCTTC.

The J gene is TRBJ1-6, the V gene TRBV7-9, with TRBD1 matching 7 bases. The germline V gene has CDR1 SEHNR and CDR2 FQNEAQ (reference sequence). V trimming: 5 bases; J trimming: 14 bases; junction bases outside the gene matches: 18. This CDR3 is built from 16 residues. The chain's CDR3 is CASSPTLTGLVMSLHF. DNA for the CDR3: TGTGCCAGCAGCCCAACATTGACAGGGTTGGTAATGTCCCTCCACTTT.

This clonotype was counted once. This chain links TRBV24-1 with TRBJ2-7; D ambiguous. Germline loops: CDR1 KGHDR, CDR2 SFDVKD. Deletions cut 5 bases from V and 4 bases from J, with 5 bases between. The CDR3 length is 11 residues. The CDR3 sequence: CATSGAYEQYF. The DNA for the CDR3 is TGTGCCACCAGTGGGGCTTACGAGCAGTACTTC.

This chain links TRBV13 with TRBJ2-4; 9 bases are a match to TRBD1. The CDR3 loop spans 16 amino acids. Germline assignment: CDR1 PRHDT and CDR2 FYEKMQ (reference sequence). J was trimmed by 1 base and V by 1 base; bases with no gene match: 2. DNA for the CDR3: TGTGCCAGCAGCTTAGACAGGGGGCGGGCCAAAAACATTCAGTACTTC. Translating it yields CASSLDRGRAKNIQYF.

J is TRBJ1-2 and V is TRBV6-5; TRBD1 agrees at 9 bases. Looked up from germline, CDR1 is MNHEY and CDR2 is SVGAGI. The CDR3 spans 15 residues. Germline trimming cut 5 bases from V and 7 bases from J; bases unmatched to any gene: 11. The CDR3 DNA is TGTGCCAGCAGTACAGGGGGCGCCCCCTTTGGTGGCTACACCTTC. It encodes CASSTGGAPFGGYTF.

The sample holds a few counts of this clonotype. J is TRBJ2-1 and V is TRBV6-5; 8 positions match TRBD1. Germline V lookup: CDR1 MNHEY, CDR2 SVGAGI. The CDR3 is 16 residues long. V lost 2 bases to trimming and J lost 9 bases; unmatched junction nucleotides: 12. The CDR3 coding sequence is TGTGCCAGCAGTTACCCGGACAGGGCAAGCAGGGTTGAGCAGTTCTTC. Its protein is CASSYPDRASRVEQFF.

V usage is TRBV5-5 and J usage is TRBJ2-1; 7 bases align to TRBD2. Germline V gene lookup returns CDR1 SGHKS and CDR2 YYEKEE (reference sequence). The CDR3 is 16 residues long. The V and J ends lost 4 bases and 3 bases, in that order; junction bases with no gene match: 10. CDR3 residues: CASSRGGGDRYNEQFF. The CDR3 DNA is TGTGCCAGCAGCCGAGGCGGGGGAGATCGCTACAATGAGCAGTTCTTC.